This TCR beta chain was recovered during a study of human T cells and chemical hapten exposure. The wider study: Recorded diagnoses among the mostly female patients were alopecia areata, totalis or universalis.

V was clipped by 1 base and J by 8 bases; unmatched bases: 2. CDR3 length equals 14 residues. From germline, CDR1 is SGHAT and CDR2 FQNNGV. Original analysis: Sequenced samples showed a median of approximately 96,000 TCRs each, with counts running from about 22,000 to 700,000. TCRdb recomputed calls from the RACE reads with MiXCR, one row per CDR3 protein. In this record, the V and J calls reflect TCRdb's handling and not the investigators' own analysis. Of about 140,000 distinct CDR3 sequences detected, about an eighth appear once; the ten largest clones hold around 1.4%. Time point of the sample: patch test 2, 6 weeks after DPC sensitization. Treatment denoted: therapeutic diphenylcyclopropenone sensitization with weekly scalp DPC.

The source material was whole blood, sampled in connection with sensitization to the hapten diphenylcyclopropenone (DPC). The rearrangement joins TRBV11-2 to TRBJ2-1; 10 bases fit TRBD2. The sequence derives from a woman aged 45-65 years with alopecia areata. Some clones in this sample may be carry-over from other donors' samples. DNA for the CDR3: TGTGCCAGCAGCTTAGTACTAGCGGGGTATGAGCAGTTCTTC. It yields the protein CASSLVLAGYEQFF.